Below, 18 T cell receptor beta chains from the same sample are listed, as sequenced in a study of Ad26.COV2.S vaccination and SARS-CoV-2 variants. Treatment defined: roughly 20 received Ad26.COV2.S at low or high dose, single or two shots; about five received placebo; per-sample allocation not given. The samples were gathered on day 63 after the first injection of vaccine or placebo. Clones were sequenced by immunoSEQ multiplex PCR, and TCRdb holds only the in-frame ones, with some missing. The table records a few hundred thousand clones, 89% of them present only once. The sample here was peripheral blood, taken in a trial of Ad26.COV2.S vaccine versus placebo. These receptors originate from a person aged 18 to 59 who received the Ad26.COV2.S COVID-19 vaccine or a placebo.

The rearrangement uses TRBV28 and TRBJ1-6, with D possibly matching TRBD1 (5 bases). The CDR3 consists of 14 residues. Deletions cut 8 bases from V and 7 bases from J, with 15 bases between. Germline-derived CDR1 and CDR2 are MDHEN and SYDVKM. The CDR3 reads CASRRGVTNSPLHF. In DNA, the CDR3 is TGTGCCAGCCGGCGGGGGGTAACCAATTCACCCCTCCACTTT. Full variable domain (missing parts from reference TRBV28 and TRBJ1-6): DVKVTQSSRYLVKRTGEKVFLECVQDMDHENMFWYRQDPGLGLRLIYFSYDVKMKEKGDIPEGYSVSREKKERFSLILESASTNQTSMYLCASRRGVTNSPLHFGNGTRLTVT.

The chain uses TRBV19 and TRBJ2-3; no reliable D call. There are 11 residues in the CDR3. With 4 bases removed from V and 6 bases from J, the gap between germline ends came to 5 bases. Per the germline V gene, CDR1 is LNHDA and CDR2 is SQIVND (reference sequence). Written as DNA, the CDR3 is TGTGCCAGTAGTAAAGGGGATACGCAGTATTTT. As protein: CASSKGDTQYF.

The genes are TRBV29-1 and TRBJ1-3, with D tentatively TRBD1 (6 bases). Between the trimmed V and J ends, which lost 7 bases and 4 bases, there was a span of 11 bases. Germline V gene lookup returns CDR1 SQVTM and CDR2 ANQGSEA. This CDR3 has 12 amino acids. The CDR3 DNA reads TGCAGCGCCGGGACAAAAGGAAACACCATATATTTT. Amino acid sequence: CSAGTKGNTIYF.

This rearrangement joins TRBV18 to TRBJ2-1; D gene ambiguous. Germline V gene lookup returns CDR1 KGHSH and CDR2 LQKENI. With 6 bases removed from V and 0 bases from J, the gap between germline ends came to 12 bases. The CDR3 contains 15 residues. CDR3 coding DNA: TGTGCCAGCTCCGCCCCCTTGAGCTCCTACAATGAGCAGTTCTTC. As protein: CASSAPLSSYNEQFF.

This chain uses TRBV9 with TRBJ2-1; D is unclear. Trimming shortened V by 3 bases and J by 2 bases, and 3 bases separated the two germline ends. The CDR3 is made up of 12 amino acids. Germline CDR1 is SGDLS and CDR2 is YYNGEE. The CDR3: CASSAAYNEQFF. The DNA of the CDR3 is TGTGCCAGCAGCGCCGCCTACAATGAGCAGTTCTTC.

The rearrangement links TRBV27 to TRBJ1-1, with D maybe TRBD1 (6 bases). The CDR3 sequence is 15 residues long. Germline CDR1 MNHEY, CDR2 SMNVEV (reference sequence). V was clipped by 3 bases and J by 4 bases, with 15 bases between them. The CDR3 DNA reads TGTGCCAGCAGTTTTTCAACAGGGCTCGGCACTGAAGCTTTCTTT. As protein: CASSFSTGLGTEAFF.

V usage is TRBV28 and J usage is TRBJ2-2; D call uncertain. The CDR3 is 13 residues long. The germline CDR1 and CDR2 sequences are MDHEN and SYDVKM. Trimming stripped 2 bases from V and 7 bases from J, with 8 bases between. The DNA of the CDR3 is TGTGCCAGCAGTTTACGGTGGGGCGGGGAGCTGTTTTTT. Its protein is CASSLRWGGELFF. The complete variable domain, with remaining parts taken from reference TRBV28 and TRBJ2-2, reads DVKVTQSSRYLVKRTGEKVFLECVQDMDHENMFWYRQDPGLGLRLIYFSYDVKMKEKGDIPEGYSVSREKKERFSLILESASTNQTSMYLCASSLRWGGELFFGEGSRLTVL.

The genes are TRBV3-1 (or the pseudogene TRBV3-2) and TRBJ2-7; D is unclear. The CDR3 is made up of 14 amino acids. Germline loops: CDR1 LGHDT, CDR2 YNNKEL (reference sequence). Trimming removed 2 bases at V and 0 bases at J, with 8 bases between. CDR3 sequence reads: CASSQPKSSYEQYF. The CDR3 coding sequence is TGTGCCAGCAGCCAACCGAAGAGCTCCTACGAGCAGTACTTC.

The chain uses TRBV7-9 and TRBJ2-1, with 12 bases aligning to TRBD2. CDR1 SEHNR and CDR2 FQNEAQ come from the germline V gene (reference sequence). Losses at the gene ends were 0 bases for V and 10 bases for J; bases not matched to a gene: 7. There are 16 residues in the CDR3. CDR3 in amino acids: CASSLAEGTSGQEQFF. Written as DNA, the CDR3 is TGTGCCAGCAGCTTAGCGGAGGGGACTAGCGGGCAGGAGCAGTTCTTC.

The chain employs TRBV5-6 and TRBJ2-7; TRBD2 aligns across 7 bases. Germline CDR1 reads SGHDT; CDR2 reads YYEEEE. Losses at the gene ends were 4 bases for V and 2 bases for J; bases not matched to a gene: 9. The CDR3 extends over 15 amino acids. CDR3 residues: CASSPGVGLAYEQYF. The CDR3 bases are TGTGCCAGCAGCCCGGGGGTAGGACTAGCCTACGAGCAGTACTTC.

CDR3 sequence (DNA): TGTGCCAGCAGACAACAGGCGACAGATAACACTGAAGCTTTCTTT. It yields the protein CASRQQATDNTEAFF. The chain recombines TRBV2 with TRBJ1-1, with D possibly TRBD1 on 5 matching bases. V was cut by 6 bases and J by 2 bases, with 16 bases left in between. The CDR3 is made up of 15 amino acids. Germline V gene lookup returns CDR1 SNHLY and CDR2 FYNNEI.

This clone has a handful of counts. The J gene is TRBJ2-7, the V gene TRBV4-1, with 12 nucleotides matching TRBD2. CDR3 size: 15 residues. Germline V CDR1 and CDR2: MGHRA, YSYEKL. Trimming took 1 base from V and 4 from J; bases not matched to a gene: 2. CDR3 in amino acids: CASSQASGRDYEQYF. The CDR3 DNA follows: TGCGCCAGCAGCCAAGCTAGCGGGAGGGATTACGAGCAGTACTTC.

The CDR3 here is CASSPGGLRSYEQYF. CDR3 nucleotide sequence: TGTGCCAGCTCACCTGGGGGGCTGCGCTCCTACGAGCAGTACTTC. V is TRBV18 and J is TRBJ2-7; TRBD1 or TRBD2 may be the D gene (6 bases each). V gave up 3 bases and J gave up 0 bases, with 12 bases separating them. Germline V CDR1 and CDR2: KGHSH, LQKENI. The length of the CDR3 is 15 residues.

The chain uses TRBV11-3 and TRBJ1-1, with 8 bases identical to TRBD1. In germline, CDR1 is SGHNT, CDR2 YENEEA. Trimming removed 6 bases from V and 3 bases from J; junction bases left unmatched: 18. This CDR3 is 18 amino acids long. This CDR3 is CASRGTGQGAVTYTEAFF. The CDR3 nucleotides read TGTGCCAGCAGGGGGACCGGGCAGGGGGCTGTTACATACACTGAAGCTTTCTTT. Using reference TRBV11-3 and TRBJ1-1 for the parts outside the CDR3, the full variable domain is EAGVVQSPRYKIIEKKQPVAFWCNPISGHNTLYWYLQNLGQGPELLIRYENEEAVDDSQLPKDRFSAERLKGVDSTLKIQPAELGDSAVYLCASRGTGQGAVTYTEAFFGQGTRLTVV.

CDR3 sequence (DNA): TGTGCCAGCAGTTTATTTTACAGGGTAGTACCAACCTACGAGCAGTACTTC. This gives the protein CASSLFYRVVPTYEQYF. V and J are TRBV28 and TRBJ2-7, with a weak D call TRBD1 (6 bases). V was clipped by 1 base and J by 2 bases, with 18 bases between them. CDR1 and CDR2 from the germline V gene are MDHEN and SYDVKM. The CDR3 runs to 17 residues. Together with reference TRBV28 and TRBJ2-7, the CDR3 gives the full variable domain: DVKVTQSSRYLVKRTGEKVFLECVQDMDHENMFWYRQDPGLGLRLIYFSYDVKMKEKGDIPEGYSVSREKKERFSLILESASTNQTSMYLCASSLFYRVVPTYEQYFGPGTRLTVT.

The chain couples TRBV2 to TRBJ1-2; TRBD1 aligns across 8 bases. Germline CDR1 reads SNHLY; CDR2 reads FYNNEI. Unmatched junction bases numbered 7, after V lost 5 bases and J lost 8 bases. This CDR3 comprises 13 residues. CDR3 sequence (DNA): TGTGCCAGCAGTCTCACAGGGGGTGACGGCTACACCTTC. Protein: CASSLTGGDGYTF. Together with reference TRBV2 and TRBJ1-2, the CDR3 gives the full variable domain: EPEVTQTPSHQVTQMGQEVILRCVPISNHLYFYWYRQILGQKVEFLVSFYNNEISEKSEIFDDQFSVERPDGSNFTLKIRSTKLEDSAMYFCASSLTGGDGYTFGSGTRLTVV.

This clone was picked up one time. The chain uses TRBV9 and TRBJ2-7; D is ambiguous. Trimming removed 4 bases from V and 0 bases from J, with 5 bases in between. This CDR3 is 12 amino acids long. The germline CDR1 and CDR2 sequences are SGDLS and YYNGEE. CDR3 region: CASSPPSYEQYF. The CDR3 region has the DNA TGTGCCAGCAGCCCCCCCTCCTACGAGCAGTACTTC. The full variable domain, completed using reference TRBV9 and TRBJ2-7, is DSGVTQTPKHLITATGQRVTLRCSPRSGDLSVYWYQQSLDQGLQFLIQYYNGEERAKGNILERFSAQQFPDLHSELNLSSLELGDSALYFCASSPPSYEQYFGPGTRLTVT.

This clone was observed a single time. The J gene is TRBJ2-7, the V gene TRBV6-5; no clear D. There are 12 residues in the CDR3. Trimming took 5 bases from V and 11 from J, leaving 16 bases between them. Germline V gives CDR1 MNHEY, CDR2 SVGAGI. CDR3 loop: CASSTSSDREYF. CDR3 nucleotides: TGTGCCAGCAGTACGTCTTCGGACCGGGAGTACTTC.